Sequencing of this T cell receptor (beta chain) was carried out in a study of identical twins. This CDR3 region has 20 residues. CDR1 and CDR2 from the germline V gene are LGHDT and YNNKEL (reference sequence). Trimming removed 4 bases from V and 4 bases from J; junction bases left unmatched: 18. Findings and limits, study-wide: The authors noted that invariant MAIT and iNKT cells could partly confound zero-insertion analyses. While abundant cord blood beta clonotypes carried fewer insertions, memory repertoires showed no such pattern.

The table lists this clonotype with a few counts. Its antigen remains unknown. TCRdb re-called the 5' RACE reads with MiXCR, one entry per CDR3 protein. The data show 700,000 or so distinct CDR3 sequences, about 9.4% seen once. Healthy Caucasians provided all donations. This same sample was also taken into another study, of yellow fever vaccine responses in identical twins.

The V call is TRBV3-1, the J call TRBJ2-3, with 12 bases identical to TRBD2. Sequencing used PBMCs. The sequence derives from a woman between 18 and 29 years old in good health. The CDR3 region is CASSPLLRLAGGRGADTQYF. In nucleotides, the CDR3 is TGTGCCAGCAGCCCGCTTCTAAGGCTAGCGGGAGGGCGAGGCGCAGATACGCAGTATTTT.